The 21 T cell receptor beta chains listed next were all sequenced from one sample in a study of blood T cell repertoires in COVID-19. Here immunoSEQ multiplex PCR was the method, and the copy in TCRdb shows in-frame clones only, minus some. The sample includes tens of thousands of clones, roughly 87% of them seen just once. Sequenced material: peripheral blood. These TCRs come from a male donor with acute or convalescent COVID-19.

The chain links TRBV19 to TRBJ1-4; the D gene is possibly TRBD1 (6 bases). Per the germline V gene, CDR1 is LNHDA and CDR2 is SQIVND (reference sequence). The CDR3 runs 12 residues. With 0 bases removed from V and 11 bases from J, the gap between germline ends came to 7 bases. The CDR3 DNA follows: TGTGCCAGTAGTATAGATCAGGGGAAACTGTTTTTT. Translation gives CASSIDQGKLFF.

This chain uses TRBV6-1 with TRBJ1-1; D uncertain. This CDR3 has 11 amino acids. The germline V gene encodes CDR1 MNHNS and CDR2 SASEGT. Trimming cost V 3 bases and J 5 bases, with 4 bases left between them. The CDR3 region has the DNA TGTGCCAGCAGTGAGCGGACTGAAGCTTTCTTT. Its protein product is CASSERTEAFF.

This clone was seen more than once but under ten times. The chain has TRBV6-1 and TRBJ2-5, with TRBD2 matching over 10 bases. V was pared by 1 base and J by 8 bases, with 4 bases of the junction left unmatched. The CDR3 spans 14 residues. CDR1 and CDR2 (germline): MNHNS, SASEGT. The CDR3 DNA is TGTGCCAGCAGTGAAGGTCTAGCGGGGGATACCCAGTACTTC. The encoded protein is CASSEGLAGDTQYF.

Here the CDR3 reads CASSQDGTADYF. The CDR3 DNA is TGTGCCAGCAGCCAAGATGGGACAGCGGACTACTTC. This chain uses TRBV3-1 (or the pseudogene TRBV3-2) with TRBJ2-5; TRBD1 agrees at 7 bases. The germline CDR1 and CDR2 sequences are LGHDT and YNNKEL (reference sequence). Germline trimming cut 0 bases from V and 14 bases from J; bases unmatched to any gene: 6. This CDR3 region has 12 residues.

This chain joins TRBV4-2 and TRBJ1-2, with D uncertain. Trimming cost V 1 base and J 3 bases, with 3 bases left between them. CDR1 is LGHNA, CDR2 YNFKEQ, per germline. The CDR3 is 12 amino acids. The chain's CDR3 is CASSQGDYGYTF. The CDR3 bases are TGTGCCAGCAGCCAAGGAGACTATGGCTACACCTTC.

V is TRBV11-1 and J is TRBJ1-5, with 10 bases fitting TRBD1. CDR3 length: 15 residues. Germline lookup yields CDR1 SGHAT and CDR2 FQDESV (reference sequence). With 5 bases clipped from V and 9 bases from J, the junction kept 10 bases outside the gene matches. The CDR3, as DNA: TGTGCCAGCAGCCGCCTAGACAGGGGGCTTCTGCCCCAGCATTTT. The encoded protein is CASSRLDRGLLPQHF.

V gene TRBV6-5 combines with J gene TRBJ1-3; weak D call: TRBD1 (6 bases). The CDR3 covers 15 residues. The germline CDR1 and CDR2 sequences are MNHEY and SVGAGI. V lost 6 bases, J lost 3 bases, and 15 bases lay in between. The chain's CDR3 is CASRPAGGFGNTIYF. DNA for the CDR3: TGTGCCAGCAGACCCGCGGGGGGCTTTGGAAACACCATATATTTT.

J is TRBJ2-7 and V is TRBV5-4; 9 bases fit TRBD1. CDR1 and CDR2 (germline): SGHNT, YYREEE (reference sequence). The V gene end was trimmed by 4 bases and the J gene end by 2 bases; junction bases not matched to a gene: 10. CDR3 length equals 16 residues. CDR3 sequence reads: CASSLGGTGRTYEQYF. The CDR3, as DNA: TGTGCCAGCAGCCTTGGGGGGACAGGGCGGACCTACGAGCAGTACTTC. Drawing the rest from reference TRBV5-4 and TRBJ2-7, the complete variable domain is ETGVTQSPTHLIKTRGQQVTLRCSSQSGHNTVSWYQQALGQGPQFIFQYYREEENGRGNFPPRFSGLQFPNYSSELNVNALELDDSALYLCASSLGGTGRTYEQYFGPGTRLTVT.

The chain links TRBV5-1 to TRBJ1-1, with D perhaps TRBD1 (6 bases). Germline V CDR1 and CDR2: SGHRS, YFSETQ. The CDR3 covers 14 residues. V lost 4 bases and J 0 bases, leaving 10 bases between the germline ends. CDR3 sequence reads: CASSRTAMNTEAFF. The CDR3, as DNA: TGCGCCAGCAGCCGGACAGCCATGAACACTGAAGCTTTCTTT.

This clone was counted a single time. The chain couples TRBV7-2 to TRBJ1-2; TRBD1 is a possible D gene (6 bases). CDR3 length: 13 residues. V lost 4 bases and J 8 bases, leaving 14 bases between the germline ends. CDR1 is SGHTA and CDR2 is FQGNSA in the germline V gene. The CDR3 sequence: CASSSGQNTGYTF. In DNA form, the CDR3 reads TGTGCCAGCAGCTCCGGACAGAATACGGGCTACACCTTC.

This chain links TRBV19 with TRBJ1-1; the D gene is possibly TRBD1 (5 bases). The germline V gene encodes CDR1 LNHDA and CDR2 SQIVND (reference sequence). CDR3 size: 14 residues. The V and J ends lost 6 bases and 0 bases respectively, with 11 bases between them. The CDR3 sequence is CASRSTAMNTEAFF. Here the CDR3 DNA reads TGTGCCAGTAGGTCGACAGCTATGAACACTGAAGCTTTCTTT.

The genes are TRBV21-1 and TRBJ1-4; the table's D call, TRBD1, has no DNA check behind it. TRBV21-1 is noted as a pseudogene. The CDR3 is 15 residues long. The CDR3 loop reads CASSKKGQFNEKLFF. The CDR3 nucleotides read TGTGCCAGCAGCAAGAAGGGACAGTTTAATGAAAAACTGTTTTTT.

This clone came up a few times. Sequence at one end of the junction differs from germline and may be a read error. The chain joins TRBV10-3 to TRBJ1-2; 9 nucleotides agree with TRBD1. The V gene's germline CDR1 is ENHRY and CDR2 SYGVKD. The CDR3 consists of 15 residues. CDR3 protein: CAISEGGQGNNGYTF. As DNA, the CDR3 is TGTGCCATCAGTGAGGGGGGACAGGGTAACAATGGCTACACCTTC.

The DNA for the CDR3 is TGTGCCAGCTCACGGGGTTGGGACAATCTGGGCACTGAAGCTTTCTTT. This sequence encodes CASSRGWDNLGTEAFF. The genes are TRBV18 and TRBJ1-1, with TRBD1 as a possible D gene (6 bases). The V and J ends lost 4 bases and 4 bases respectively, with 19 bases between them. This CDR3 comprises 16 residues. Looked up from germline, CDR1 is KGHSH and CDR2 is LQKENI.

The chain links TRBV12-3 or TRBV12-4 to TRBJ2-3, with a tentative D call TRBD2 (6 bases). V lost 9 bases and J lost 1, with 8 bases in between. CDR3 length: 12 residues. The CDR3 region has the DNA TGTGCCAGTGGAGGGGGCACAGATACGCAGTATTTT. It is translated as CASGGGTDTQYF.

The V and J genes are TRBV6-6 and TRBJ2-5, with 16 nucleotides matching TRBD2. This CDR3 is built from 19 residues. The V segment lost 5 bases and the J segment 2 bases; nucleotides outside the gene matches: 11. Germline V CDR1 and CDR2: MNHNY, SVGAGI (reference sequence). CDR3 loop: CASSHPPGLAGGDQETQYF. The DNA for the CDR3 is TGTGCCAGCAGTCACCCTCCGGGACTAGCGGGGGGGGATCAAGAGACCCAGTACTTC.

The chain joins TRBV7-2 to TRBJ2-2; 8 nucleotides align to TRBD1. This CDR3 has 17 residues. V lost 6 bases to trimming and J lost 0 bases; unmatched junction nucleotides: 9. Germline CDR1 is SGHTA and CDR2 is FQGNSA. CDR3 loop: CASSLTRTGTNTGELFF. Written as DNA, the CDR3 is TGTGCCAGCAGTCTTACCCGGACAGGGACGAACACCGGGGAGCTGTTTTTT.

The V gene is TRBV6-5, the J gene TRBJ2-4; maybe TRBD1 (6 bases). Germline lookup yields CDR1 MNHEY and CDR2 SVGAGI. The germline V and J ends were trimmed by 5 bases and 0 bases, with 11 bases remaining between them. The length of the CDR3 is 15 residues. The CDR3 region is CASSRTALAKNIQYF. The DNA for the CDR3 is TGTGCCAGCAGTCGGACAGCTCTAGCCAAAAACATTCAGTACTTC.

The chain uses TRBV6-5 and TRBJ2-5; 10 bases agree with TRBD2. The CDR3 is 14 residues long. Germline CDR1 reads MNHEY; CDR2 reads SVGAGI. The trim removed 6 bases at V and 9 bases at J, leaving 10 bases unmatched. CDR3 coding DNA: TGTGCCAGCAGGCTAGCGGGGGCCGTGGAGCCCCAGTACTTC. Amino acids: CASRLAGAVEPQYF.

The rearrangement joins TRBV10-3 to TRBJ1-5; TRBD1 matches 8 bases. This CDR3 has 15 residues. Trimming removed 3 bases from V and 5 bases from J; junction bases left unmatched: 6. CDR1 ENHRY and CDR2 SYGVKD come from the germline V gene. CDR3 DNA: TGTGCCATCAGTGACAGGGGGCTGGGGGATCAGCCCCAGCATTTT. Residues: CAISDRGLGDQPQHF.

This sequence joins TRBV15 and TRBJ2-5; D gene uncertain. Between the trimmed V and J ends, which lost 11 bases and 5 bases, there was a span of 15 bases. The CDR3 has 12 residues. Germline CDR1 is LNHNV and CDR2 is YYDKDF (reference sequence). The CDR3 sequence: CAPQEQWETQYF. CDR3 in DNA: TGTGCCCCCCAGGAACAGTGGGAGACCCAGTACTTC.